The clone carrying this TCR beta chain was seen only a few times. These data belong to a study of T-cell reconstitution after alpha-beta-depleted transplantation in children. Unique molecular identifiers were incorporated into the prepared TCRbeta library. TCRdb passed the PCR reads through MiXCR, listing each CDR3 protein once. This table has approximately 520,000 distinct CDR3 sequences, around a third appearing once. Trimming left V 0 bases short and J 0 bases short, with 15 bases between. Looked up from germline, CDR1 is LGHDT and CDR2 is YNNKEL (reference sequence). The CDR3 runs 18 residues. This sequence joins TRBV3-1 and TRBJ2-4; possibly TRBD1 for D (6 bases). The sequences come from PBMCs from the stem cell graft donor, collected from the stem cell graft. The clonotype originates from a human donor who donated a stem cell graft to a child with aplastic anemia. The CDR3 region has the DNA TGTGCCAGCAGCCAAGATCCGGTACAGGGTCTAGCCAAAAACATTCAGTACTTC. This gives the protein CASSQDPVQGLAKNIQYF. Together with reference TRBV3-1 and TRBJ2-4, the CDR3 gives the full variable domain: DTAVSQTPKYLVTQMGNDKSIKCEQNLGHDTMYWYKQDSKKFLKIMFSYNNKELIINETVPNRFSPKSPDKAHLNLHINSLELGDSAVYFCASSQDPVQGLAKNIQYFGAGTRLSVL.